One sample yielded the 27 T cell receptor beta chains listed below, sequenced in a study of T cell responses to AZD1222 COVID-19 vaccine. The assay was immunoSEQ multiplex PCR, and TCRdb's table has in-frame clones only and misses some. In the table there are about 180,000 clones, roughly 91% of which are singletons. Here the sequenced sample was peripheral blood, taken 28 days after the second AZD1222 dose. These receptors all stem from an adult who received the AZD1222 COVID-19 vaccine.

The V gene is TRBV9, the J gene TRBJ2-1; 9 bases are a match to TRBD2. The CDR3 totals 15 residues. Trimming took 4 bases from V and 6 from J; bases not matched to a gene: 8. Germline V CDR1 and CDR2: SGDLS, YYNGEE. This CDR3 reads CASSPLAGALNEQFF. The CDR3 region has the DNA TGTGCCAGCAGCCCCTTAGCGGGAGCCCTCAATGAGCAGTTCTTC.

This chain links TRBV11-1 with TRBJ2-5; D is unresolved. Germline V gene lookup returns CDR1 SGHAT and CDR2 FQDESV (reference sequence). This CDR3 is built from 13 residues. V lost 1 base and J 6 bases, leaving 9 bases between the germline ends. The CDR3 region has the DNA TGTGCCAGCAGCTTAGAGGGCGCGAAGACCCAGTACTTC. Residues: CASSLEGAKTQYF.

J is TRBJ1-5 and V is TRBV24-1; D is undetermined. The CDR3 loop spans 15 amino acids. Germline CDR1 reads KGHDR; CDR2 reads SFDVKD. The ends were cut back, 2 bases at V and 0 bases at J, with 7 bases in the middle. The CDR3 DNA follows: TGTGCCACCAGTGATTCTACAGATAGCAATCAGCCCCAGCATTTT. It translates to CATSDSTDSNQPQHF.

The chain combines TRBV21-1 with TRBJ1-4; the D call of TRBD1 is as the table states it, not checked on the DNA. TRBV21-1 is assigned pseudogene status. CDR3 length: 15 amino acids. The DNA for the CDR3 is TGTGCCAGCAGCACCCACAGCACAACTAATGAAAAACTGTTTTTT. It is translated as CASSTHSTTNEKLFF.

CDR3 in amino acids: CATSDYYEQYF. The CDR3 DNA reads as TGTGCCACCAGTGATTACTACGAGCAGTACTTC. J is TRBJ2-7 and V is TRBV24-1; unclear D gene. V dropped 2 bases and J dropped 3 bases, with 1 base sitting between them. The CDR3 sequence is 11 residues long. Looked up from germline, CDR1 is KGHDR and CDR2 is SFDVKD.

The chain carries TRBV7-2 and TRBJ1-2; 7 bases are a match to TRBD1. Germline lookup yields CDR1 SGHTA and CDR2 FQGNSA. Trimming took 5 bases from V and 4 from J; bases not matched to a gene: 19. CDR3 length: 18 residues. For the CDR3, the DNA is TGTGCCAGCAGCCATCTAAGTCTACATTCAGGGGGTGGCTATGGCTACACCTTC. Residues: CASSHLSLHSGGGYGYTF.

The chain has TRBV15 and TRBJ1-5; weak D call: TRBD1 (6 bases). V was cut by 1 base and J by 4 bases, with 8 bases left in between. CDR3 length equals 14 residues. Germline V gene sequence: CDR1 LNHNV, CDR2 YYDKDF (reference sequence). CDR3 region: CATSRGQGNQPQHF. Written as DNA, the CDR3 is TGTGCCACCAGCAGAGGGCAGGGGAATCAGCCCCAGCATTTT.

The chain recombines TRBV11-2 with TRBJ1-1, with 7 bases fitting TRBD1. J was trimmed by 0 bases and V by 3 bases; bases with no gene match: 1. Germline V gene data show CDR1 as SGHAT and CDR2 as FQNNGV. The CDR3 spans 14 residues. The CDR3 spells CASSLTGMNTEAFF. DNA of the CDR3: TGTGCCAGCAGCTTGACAGGGATGAACACTGAAGCTTTCTTT.

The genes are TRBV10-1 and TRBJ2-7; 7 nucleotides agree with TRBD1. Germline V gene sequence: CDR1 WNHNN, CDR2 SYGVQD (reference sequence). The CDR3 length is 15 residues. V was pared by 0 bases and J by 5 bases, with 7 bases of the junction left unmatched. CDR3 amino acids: CASSESTGVFHEQYF. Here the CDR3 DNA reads TGCGCCAGCAGTGAGTCAACAGGGGTTTTTCACGAGCAGTACTTC.

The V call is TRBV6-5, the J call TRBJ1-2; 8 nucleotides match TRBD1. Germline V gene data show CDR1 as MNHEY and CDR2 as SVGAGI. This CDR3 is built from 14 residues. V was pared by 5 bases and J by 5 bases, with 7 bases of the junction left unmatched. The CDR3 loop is CASSRQGPRYGYTF. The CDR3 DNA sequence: TGTGCCAGCAGTCGACAGGGGCCCAGATATGGCTACACCTTC.

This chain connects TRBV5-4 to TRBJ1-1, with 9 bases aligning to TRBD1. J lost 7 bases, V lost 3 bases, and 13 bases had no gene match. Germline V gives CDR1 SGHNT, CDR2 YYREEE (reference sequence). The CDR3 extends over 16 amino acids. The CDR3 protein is CASSSRRGQGVGEAFF. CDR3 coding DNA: TGTGCCAGCAGCTCCCGGCGGGGACAGGGAGTAGGTGAAGCTTTCTTT.

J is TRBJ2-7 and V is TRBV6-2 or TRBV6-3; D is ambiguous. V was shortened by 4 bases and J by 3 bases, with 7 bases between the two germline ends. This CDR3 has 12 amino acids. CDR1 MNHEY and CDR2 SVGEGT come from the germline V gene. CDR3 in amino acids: CASSSRNYEQYF. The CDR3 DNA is TGTGCCAGCAGTTCCCGAAACTACGAGCAGTACTTC.

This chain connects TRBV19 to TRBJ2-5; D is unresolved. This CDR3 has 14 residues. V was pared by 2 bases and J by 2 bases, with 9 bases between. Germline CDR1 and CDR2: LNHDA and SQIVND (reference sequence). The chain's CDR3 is CASSISTVQETQYF. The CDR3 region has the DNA TGTGCCAGTAGTATAAGTACGGTTCAAGAGACCCAGTACTTC.

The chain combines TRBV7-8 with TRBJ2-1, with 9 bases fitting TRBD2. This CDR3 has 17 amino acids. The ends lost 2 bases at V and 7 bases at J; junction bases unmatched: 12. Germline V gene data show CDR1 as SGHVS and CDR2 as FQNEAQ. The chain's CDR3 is CASSLPPRRGGSNEQFF. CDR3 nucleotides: TGTGCCAGCAGCTTACCCCCCAGGCGGGGGGGCTCGAATGAGCAGTTCTTC. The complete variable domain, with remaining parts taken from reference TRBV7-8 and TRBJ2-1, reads GAGVSQSPRYKVAKRGQDVALRCDPISGHVSLFWYQQALGQGPEFLTYFQNEAQLDKSGLPSDRFFAERPEGSVSTLKIQRTQQEDSAVYLCASSLPPRRGGSNEQFFGPGTRLTVL.

The CDR3 DNA follows: TGTGCCAGCAGCTTAGTCCCGACTACTAGCAATGAGCAGTTCTTC. Translated, it gives CASSLVPTTSNEQFF. The chain couples TRBV7-9 to TRBJ2-1, with a possible D match to TRBD2 (5 bases). This CDR3 is 15 amino acids long. Trimming removed 1 base at V and 6 bases at J, with 13 bases between. Germline V CDR1 and CDR2: SEHNR, FQNEAQ (reference sequence). The whole variable domain, remainder taken from reference TRBV7-9 and TRBJ2-1, is DTGVSQNPRHKITKRGQNVTFRCDPISEHNRLYWYRQTLGQGPEFLTYFQNEAQLEKSRLLSDRFSAERPKGSFSTLEIQRTEQGDSAMYLCASSLVPTTSNEQFFGPGTRLTVL.

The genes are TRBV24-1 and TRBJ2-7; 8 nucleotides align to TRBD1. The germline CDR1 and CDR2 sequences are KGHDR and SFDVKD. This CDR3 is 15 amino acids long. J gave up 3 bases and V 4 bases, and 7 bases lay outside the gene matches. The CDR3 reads CATSDYGQGNYEQYF. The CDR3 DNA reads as TGTGCCACCAGTGACTACGGACAGGGTAACTACGAGCAGTACTTC.

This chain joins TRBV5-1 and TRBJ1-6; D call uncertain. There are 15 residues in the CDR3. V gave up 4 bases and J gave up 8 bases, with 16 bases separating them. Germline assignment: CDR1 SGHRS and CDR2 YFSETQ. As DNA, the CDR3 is TGCGCCAGCAGCCGGGCTCGGCAGTCGGATTCACCCCTCCACTTT. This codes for CASSRARQSDSPLHF.

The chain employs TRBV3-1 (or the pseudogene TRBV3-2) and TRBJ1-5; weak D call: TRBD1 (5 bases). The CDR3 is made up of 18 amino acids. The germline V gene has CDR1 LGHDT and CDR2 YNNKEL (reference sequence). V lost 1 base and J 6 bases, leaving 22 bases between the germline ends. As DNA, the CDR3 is TGTGCCAGCAGCCAAGTTCGACAGTTATCGTGGGGGATTCAGCCCCAGCATTTT. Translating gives CASSQVRQLSWGIQPQHF.

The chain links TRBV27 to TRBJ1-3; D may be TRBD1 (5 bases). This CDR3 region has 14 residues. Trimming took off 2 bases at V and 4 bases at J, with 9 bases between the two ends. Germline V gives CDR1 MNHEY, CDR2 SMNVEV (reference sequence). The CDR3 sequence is CASSLVGTGNTIYF. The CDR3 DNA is TGTGCCAGCAGTTTAGTAGGGACCGGAAACACCATATATTTT.

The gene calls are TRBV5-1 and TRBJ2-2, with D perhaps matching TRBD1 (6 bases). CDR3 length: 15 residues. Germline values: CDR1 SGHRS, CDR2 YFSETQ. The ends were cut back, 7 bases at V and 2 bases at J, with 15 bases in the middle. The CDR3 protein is CASQLTGSNTGELFF. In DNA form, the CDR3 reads TGCGCCAGCCAGCTTACAGGGTCCAACACCGGGGAGCTGTTTTTT. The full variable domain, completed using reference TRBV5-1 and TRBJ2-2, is KAGVTQTPRYLIKTRGQQVTLSCSPISGHRSVSWYQQTPGQGLQFLFEYFSETQRNKGNFPGRFSGRQFSNSRSEMNVSTLELGDSALYLCASQLTGSNTGELFFGEGSRLTVL.

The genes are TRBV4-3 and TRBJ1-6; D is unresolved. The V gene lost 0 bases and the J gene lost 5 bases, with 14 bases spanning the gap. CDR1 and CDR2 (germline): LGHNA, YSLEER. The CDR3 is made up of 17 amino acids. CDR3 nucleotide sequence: TGCGCCAGCAGCCAAGATCGGAGGGCGGGCAATAATTCACCCCTCCACTTT. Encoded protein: CASSQDRRAGNNSPLHF.

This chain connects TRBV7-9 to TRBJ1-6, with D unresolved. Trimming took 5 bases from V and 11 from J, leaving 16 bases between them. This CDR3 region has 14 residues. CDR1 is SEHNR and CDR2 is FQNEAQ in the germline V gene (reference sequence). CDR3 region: CASSLPTEMTPLHF. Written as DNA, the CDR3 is TGTGCCAGCAGCCTTCCAACAGAAATGACACCCCTCCACTTT.

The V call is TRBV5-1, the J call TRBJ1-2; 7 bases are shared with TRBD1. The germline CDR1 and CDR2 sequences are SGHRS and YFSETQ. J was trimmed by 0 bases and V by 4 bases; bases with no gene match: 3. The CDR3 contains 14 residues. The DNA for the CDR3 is TGCGCCAGCAGCCGGGACAGCACTAACTATGGCTACACCTTC. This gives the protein CASSRDSTNYGYTF. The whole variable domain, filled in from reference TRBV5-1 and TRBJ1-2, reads KAGVTQTPRYLIKTRGQQVTLSCSPISGHRSVSWYQQTPGQGLQFLFEYFSETQRNKGNFPGRFSGRQFSNSRSEMNVSTLELGDSALYLCASSRDSTNYGYTFGSGTRLTVV.

The CDR3 region has the DNA TGTGCCAGCAGCGCCTCCGGGACTAGCGGGGGCGGTGAGCAGTTCTTC. Translation: CASSASGTSGGGEQFF. This sequence joins TRBV11-3 and TRBJ2-1; 14 nucleotides align to TRBD2. The CDR3 is 16 residues long. The V segment lost 5 bases and the J segment 9 bases; nucleotides outside the gene matches: 9. The germline V gene encodes CDR1 SGHNT and CDR2 YENEEA.

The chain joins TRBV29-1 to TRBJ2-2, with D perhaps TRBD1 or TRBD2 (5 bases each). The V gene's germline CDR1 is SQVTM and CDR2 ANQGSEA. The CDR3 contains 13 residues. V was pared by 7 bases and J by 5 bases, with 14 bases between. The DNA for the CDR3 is TGCAGCGCCTGGGGACGGTTGACCGGGGAGCTGTTTTTT. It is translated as CSAWGRLTGELFF.

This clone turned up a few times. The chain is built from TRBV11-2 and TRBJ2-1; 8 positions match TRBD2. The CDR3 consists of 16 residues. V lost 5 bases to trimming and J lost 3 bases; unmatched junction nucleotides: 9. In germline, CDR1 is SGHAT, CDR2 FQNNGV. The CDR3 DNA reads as TGTGCCAGCAGCCCCCGAGGGACTAGAGGCTACAATGAGCAGTTCTTC. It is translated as CASSPRGTRGYNEQFF.

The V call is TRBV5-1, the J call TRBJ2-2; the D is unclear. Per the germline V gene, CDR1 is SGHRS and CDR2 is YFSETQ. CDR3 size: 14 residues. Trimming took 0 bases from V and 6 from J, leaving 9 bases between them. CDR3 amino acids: CASSLAGSSGELFF. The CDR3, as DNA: TGCGCCAGCAGCTTGGCCGGCAGTTCCGGGGAGCTGTTTTTT.